The 24 T cell receptor beta chains listed next were all sequenced from one sample in a study of cytomegalovirus exposure and HLA in healthy donors. 13 Jbeta primers and 60 Vbeta primers were used for the PCR. Sequencing used immunoSEQ multiplex PCR; TCRdb keeps in-frame clones, though not all of them. This sample carries roughly 120,000 clones, 76% of them seen once, and the ten largest clones take about 16%. Sequenced sample: PBMCs. The receptors originated from a man in his fifties in good health and CMV-seropositive.

V is TRBV5-6 and J is TRBJ2-7; the match to TRBD1 covers 9 bases. The germline gives CDR1 SGHDT, CDR2 YYEEEE. The V segment lost 2 bases and the J segment 3 bases; nucleotides outside the gene matches: 6. There are 15 residues in the CDR3. The CDR3 DNA sequence: TGTGCCAGCAGCTTTTTAGGACAGGGGAACTACGAGCAGTACTTC. Residues: CASSFLGQGNYEQYF.

J is TRBJ1-2 and V is TRBV7-9; D ambiguous. V lost 3 bases and J 8 bases, leaving 10 bases between the germline ends. This CDR3 is 12 amino acids long. Per germline, CDR1 SEHNR and CDR2 FQNEAQ (reference sequence). As DNA, the CDR3 is TGTGCCAGCAGCTTGAATACGGGAGGCTACACCTTC. Translated, it gives CASSLNTGGYTF. Using reference TRBV7-9 and TRBJ1-2 for the parts outside the CDR3, the full variable domain is DTGVSQNPRHKITKRGQNVTFRCDPISEHNRLYWYRQTLGQGPEFLTYFQNEAQLEKSRLLSDRFSAERPKGSFSTLEIQRTEQGDSAMYLCASSLNTGGYTFGSGTRLTVV.

This chain connects TRBV20-1 to TRBJ1-4; D gene uncertain. This CDR3 is built from 11 residues. Between the trimmed V and J ends, which lost 3 bases and 6 bases, there was a span of 5 bases. CDR1 is DFQATT, CDR2 SNEGSKA, per germline (reference sequence). The CDR3 here is CSARTYEKLFF. CDR3 nucleotides: TGCAGTGCTAGGACTTATGAAAAACTGTTTTTT.

This chain uses TRBV5-1 with TRBJ1-2; no clear D. V was trimmed by 1 base and J by 3 bases, leaving 7 bases between them. The CDR3 length is 13 residues. Per the germline V gene, CDR1 is SGHRS and CDR2 is YFSETQ. In DNA, the CDR3 is TGCGCCAGCAGCTTGATATCTGACTATGGCTACACCTTC. This codes for CASSLISDYGYTF.

The chain has TRBV7-2 and TRBJ2-1; 7 bases match TRBD2. Unmatched junction bases numbered 4, after V lost 4 bases and J lost 7 bases. Germline V gives CDR1 SGHTA, CDR2 FQGNSA. There are 13 residues in the CDR3. CDR3 in amino acids: CASSSGGRNEQFF. The CDR3 DNA sequence: TGTGCCAGCAGCTCGGGAGGACGGAATGAGCAGTTCTTC.

This clone showed up just once. This sequence joins TRBV7-9 and TRBJ1-1, with 7 bases lining up with TRBD1. Trimming at V came to 5 bases and at J to 1 base, leaving 7 bases not matched to a gene. CDR1 is SEHNR and CDR2 is FQNEAQ in the germline V gene (reference sequence). The CDR3 extends over 15 amino acids. For the CDR3, the DNA is TGTGCCAGCAGCCGTAGACAGGGAACGAACACTGAAGCTTTCTTT. Translating it yields CASSRRQGTNTEAFF. The entire variable domain, with the rest obtained from reference TRBV7-9 and TRBJ1-1, is as follows: DTGVSQNPRHKITKRGQNVTFRCDPISEHNRLYWYRQTLGQGPEFLTYFQNEAQLEKSRLLSDRFSAERPKGSFSTLEIQRTEQGDSAMYLCASSRRQGTNTEAFFGQGTRLTVV.

The chain is built from TRBV27 and TRBJ1-4; the match to TRBD1 covers 10 bases. The V segment lost 5 bases and the J segment 0 bases; nucleotides outside the gene matches: 3. This CDR3 is 16 amino acids long. Germline V gene sequence: CDR1 MNHEY, CDR2 SMNVEV (reference sequence). The CDR3 loop reads CASSRQGAATNEKLFF. In DNA, the CDR3 is TGTGCCAGCAGTCGACAGGGGGCTGCAACTAATGAAAAACTGTTTTTT.

The gene calls are TRBV6-5 and TRBJ1-2; 8 bases align to TRBD1. Germline lookup yields CDR1 MNHEY and CDR2 SVGAGI. V lost 6 bases to trimming and J lost 12 bases; unmatched junction nucleotides: 15. CDR3 length equals 14 residues. In DNA form, the CDR3 reads TGTGCCAGCAGCCGAGACAGGGGCGTTGTAGAGAACACCTTC. Protein product: CASSRDRGVVENTF.

This clone has just one count. The chain couples TRBV2 to TRBJ2-2, with 13 bases matching TRBD2. Losses at the gene ends were 5 bases for V and 5 bases for J; bases not matched to a gene: 8. This CDR3 is 17 amino acids long. Germline assignment: CDR1 SNHLY and CDR2 FYNNEI. As DNA, the CDR3 is TGTGCCAGCAGTTACGTCGGACTAGCGGGAGATACCGGGGAGCTGTTTTTT. Its translation is CASSYVGLAGDTGELFF.

This chain connects TRBV27 to TRBJ2-2, with D maybe TRBD1 (5 bases). This CDR3 has 12 amino acids. Trimming took off 2 bases at V and 11 bases at J, with 9 bases between the two ends. The V gene's germline CDR1 is MNHEY and CDR2 SMNVEV (reference sequence). This CDR3 is CASSLRGRELFF. The DNA of the CDR3 is TGTGCCAGCAGTTTAAGGGGCCGCGAGCTGTTTTTT.

The CDR3 sequence: CASSLMNGDYGYTF. In DNA form, the CDR3 reads TGTGCCAGCAGCTTAATGAACGGGGATTATGGCTACACCTTC. V gene TRBV7-9 combines with J gene TRBJ1-2; no clear D gene. V was pared by 2 bases and J by 5 bases, with 12 bases between. The germline gives CDR1 SEHNR, CDR2 FQNEAQ (reference sequence). The CDR3 length is 14 residues.

This clone was counted only a few times. The chain couples TRBV6-1 to TRBJ1-4; D is uncertain. Germline CDR1 reads MNHNS; CDR2 reads SASEGT. V was trimmed by 4 bases and J by 13 bases, leaving 13 bases between them. CDR3 size: 12 residues. The CDR3 protein is CASSANEDRLFF. The CDR3 DNA reads TGTGCCAGCAGTGCTAACGAGGATCGACTGTTTTTT.

The J gene is TRBJ2-1, the V gene TRBV5-1, with TRBD2 matching 8 bases. Germline values: CDR1 SGHRS, CDR2 YFSETQ. The CDR3 extends over 15 amino acids. The J segment lost 8 bases and the V segment lost 2 bases, leaving 9 bases of the junction unmatched. For the CDR3, the DNA is TGCGCCAGCAGCTTCCTGACTAGCGAGCACGATGAGCAGTTCTTC. Protein: CASSFLTSEHDEQFF. Complete variable domain (other parts from reference TRBV5-1 and TRBJ2-1): KAGVTQTPRYLIKTRGQQVTLSCSPISGHRSVSWYQQTPGQGLQFLFEYFSETQRNKGNFPGRFSGRQFSNSRSEMNVSTLELGDSALYLCASSFLTSEHDEQFFGPGTRLTVL.

The genes are TRBV19 and TRBJ1-6; D possibly corresponds to TRBD1 (5 bases). V was clipped by 2 bases and J by 10 bases, with 12 bases between them. The germline CDR1 and CDR2 sequences are LNHDA and SQIVND (reference sequence). The CDR3 has 14 residues. The chain's CDR3 is CASSITGRQSPLHF. CDR3 sequence (DNA): TGTGCCAGTAGTATAACAGGAAGACAATCACCCCTCCACTTT.

Only a few counts were recorded for this clone. The genes are TRBV5-1 and TRBJ1-2; D is unclear. Trimming shortened V by 4 bases and J by 1 base, and 11 bases separated the two germline ends. The CDR3 is 14 residues long. In germline, CDR1 is SGHRS, CDR2 YFSETQ. CDR3 coding DNA: TGCGCCAGCAGCCCTCTCGAGGGTAACTATGGCTACACCTTC. As protein: CASSPLEGNYGYTF.

The genes are TRBV9 and TRBJ2-5, with TRBD2 as a possible D gene (5 bases). The DNA end is a closer match to TRBJ2-7, so the J assignment may be wrong. CDR1 and CDR2 (germline): SGDLS, YYNGEE. The CDR3 runs 14 residues. CDR3 loop: CASSPPGSIYEQYF. The CDR3 coding sequence is TGTGCCAGCAGCCCCCCGGGGTCCATCTACGAGCAGTACTTC.

This chain joins TRBV5-6 and TRBJ2-7, with 7 bases lining up with TRBD1. This CDR3 contains 13 residues. J lost 5 bases, V lost 5 bases, and 7 bases had no gene match. The germline V gene encodes CDR1 SGHDT and CDR2 YYEEEE. The CDR3 bases are TGTGCCAGCAGTGCCCGACAGGGCCACGAGCAGTACTTC. Encoded protein: CASSARQGHEQYF.

In DNA form, the CDR3 reads TGCGCCAGCAGACCCGACAGGGGCTACTATGGCTACACCTTC. Translation: CASRPDRGYYGYTF. This chain connects TRBV5-1 to TRBJ1-2; 8 nucleotides agree with TRBD1. After removal of 5 bases from V and 3 bases from J, the junction contained 6 bases not matched to a gene. The length of the CDR3 is 14 residues. The germline V gene encodes CDR1 SGHRS and CDR2 YFSETQ. The variable domain in full, completed from reference TRBV5-1 and TRBJ1-2, reads KAGVTQTPRYLIKTRGQQVTLSCSPISGHRSVSWYQQTPGQGLQFLFEYFSETQRNKGNFPGRFSGRQFSNSRSEMNVSTLELGDSALYLCASRPDRGYYGYTFGSGTRLTVV.

CDR3 in amino acids: CASSFQGAQYF. The CDR3 DNA follows: TGTGCCAGCAGTTTCCAGGGGGCTCAGTACTTC. The rearrangement uses TRBV2 and TRBJ2-7, with 8 bases aligning to TRBD1. V shed 5 bases, J shed 10 bases, and the junction held 4 bases outside the gene matches. This CDR3 region has 11 residues. Germline lookup yields CDR1 SNHLY and CDR2 FYNNEI.

The genes are TRBV6-6 and TRBJ2-7, with 7 nucleotides matching TRBD1. This CDR3 is 15 amino acids long. J was trimmed by 2 bases and V by 6 bases; bases with no gene match: 10. Germline V gene sequence: CDR1 MNHNY, CDR2 SVGAGI (reference sequence). CDR3 in amino acids: CASSRGRDKTYEQYF. In DNA, the CDR3 is TGTGCCAGCAGCAGGGGGAGAGACAAGACCTACGAGCAGTACTTC.

This chain links TRBV2 with TRBJ2-5; D is ambiguous. The DNA end lines up better with TRBJ2-7; the J call may be wrong. CDR1 is SNHLY, CDR2 FYNNEI, per germline. There are 14 residues in the CDR3. CDR3 nucleotides: TGTGCCAGCAGTCCCCGGCCCAGAGGATACGAGCAGTACTTC. Its protein product is CASSPRPRGYEQYF.

This clone was seen more than once but under ten times. The gene calls are TRBV6-5 and TRBJ1-6, with a weak D call TRBD1 (6 bases). CDR1 and CDR2 from the germline V gene are MNHEY and SVGAGI. The CDR3 covers 15 residues. Trimming pared 5 bases from V and 11 bases from J, leaving 19 bases between. The CDR3 sequence is CASSTSARTEAPLHF. In nucleotides, the CDR3 is TGTGCCAGCAGTACATCCGCCCGGACAGAAGCACCCCTCCACTTT.

The chain employs TRBV6-6 and TRBJ1-2; 8 nucleotides match TRBD1. Germline assignment: CDR1 MNHNY and CDR2 SVGAGI (reference sequence). Losses at the gene ends were 5 bases for V and 6 bases for J; bases not matched to a gene: 8. The CDR3 spans 14 residues. CDR3 sequence reads: CASSSGQGSDGYTF. CDR3 DNA sequence: TGTGCCAGCAGTAGCGGACAGGGTTCGGATGGCTACACCTTC.

The chain uses TRBV4-3 and TRBJ2-3, with TRBD2 as a possible D gene (6 bases). Per the germline V gene, CDR1 is LGHNA and CDR2 is YSLEER. V was clipped by 0 bases and J by 3 bases, with 13 bases between them. This CDR3 has 16 amino acids. Here the CDR3 DNA reads TGCGCCAGCAGCCAAGATTACGGGGGTAGGACAGATACGCAGTATTTT. Translating it yields CASSQDYGGRTDTQYF.